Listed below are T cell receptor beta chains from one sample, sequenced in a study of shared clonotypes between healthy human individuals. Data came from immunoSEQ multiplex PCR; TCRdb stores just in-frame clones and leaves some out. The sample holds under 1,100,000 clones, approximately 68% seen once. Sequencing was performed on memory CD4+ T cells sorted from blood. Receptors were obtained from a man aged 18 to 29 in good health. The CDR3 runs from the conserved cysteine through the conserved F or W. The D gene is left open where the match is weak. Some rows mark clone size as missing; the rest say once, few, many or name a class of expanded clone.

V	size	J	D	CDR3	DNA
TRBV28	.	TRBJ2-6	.	CASRMGRGPTSGANVLTF	TGTGCCAGCAGAATGGGTAGGGGACCGACCTCTGGGGCCAACGTCCTGACTTTC
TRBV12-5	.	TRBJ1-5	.	CASGLALGQPQHF	TGTGCTAGTGGTTTGGCCCTAGGACAGCCCCAGCATTTT
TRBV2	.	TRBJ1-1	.	CASRGTGNTEAFF	TGTGCCAGCAGGGGTACAGGGAACACTGAAGCTTTCTTT
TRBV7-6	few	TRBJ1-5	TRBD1	CASSLTGDSNQPQHF	TGTGCCAGCAGCCTTACAGGGGATAGCAATCAGCCCCAGCATTTT
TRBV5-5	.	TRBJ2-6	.	CASSFLGTGANVLTF	TGTGCCAGCAGCTTCCTTGGGACTGGGGCCAACGTCCTGACTTTC
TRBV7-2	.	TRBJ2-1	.	CASSAFTDEQFF	TGTGCCAGCAGCGCATTTACCGATGAGCAGTTCTTC
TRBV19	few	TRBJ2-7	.	CASSDFYEQYF	TGTGCCAGTAGCGATTTCTACGAGCAGTACTTC
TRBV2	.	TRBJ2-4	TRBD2	CASKAWSERGAKNIQYF	TGTGCCAGCAAAGCCTGGAGTGAGCGGGGGGCCAAAAACATTCAGTACTTC
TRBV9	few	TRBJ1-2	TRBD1	CASSPGTGGYGYTF	TGTGCCAGCAGCCCAGGGACAGGGGGCTATGGCTACACCTTC
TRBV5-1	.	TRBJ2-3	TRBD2	CASSPTGLVGTDTQYF	TGCGCCAGCTCCCCCACGGGACTAGTGGGCACAGATACGCAGTATTTT
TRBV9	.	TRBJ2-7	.	CASSSRPEGEQYF	TGTGCCAGCAGCTCGCGTCCGGAGGGCGAGCAGTACTTC
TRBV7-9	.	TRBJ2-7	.	CASSLVPYEQYF	TGTGCCAGCAGCTTAGTCCCCTACGAGCAGTACTTC
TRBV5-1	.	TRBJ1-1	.	CASSSQGTEAFF	TGCGCCAGCAGCTCGCAGGGCACTGAAGCTTTCTTT
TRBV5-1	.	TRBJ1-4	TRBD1	CASSLGTGREKLFF	TGCGCCAGCAGCCTCGGGACAGGGCGTGAAAAACTGTTTTTT
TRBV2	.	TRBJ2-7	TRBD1	CASKDRGYYEQYF	TGTGCCAGCAAGGACAGGGGTTACTACGAGCAGTACTTC
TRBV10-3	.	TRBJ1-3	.	CAISAAQYSGNTIYF	TGTGCCATCAGTGCCGCGCAGTACTCTGGAAACACCATATATTTT
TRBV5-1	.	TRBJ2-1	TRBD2	CASSLGGLASNEQFF	TGCGCCAGCAGCTTGGGAGGACTAGCGTCCAATGAGCAGTTCTTC
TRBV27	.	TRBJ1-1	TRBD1	CASSFEGALNTEAFF	TGTGCCAGCAGTTTCGAGGGGGCTTTGAACACTGAAGCTTTCTTT
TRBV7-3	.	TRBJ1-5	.	CASSLTNGDNQPQHF	TGTGCCAGCAGCTTAACGAACGGGGACAATCAGCCCCAGCATTTT
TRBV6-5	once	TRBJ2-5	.	CASSYSTGMETQYF	TGTGCCAGCAGTTACTCTACAGGGATGGAGACCCAGTACTTC
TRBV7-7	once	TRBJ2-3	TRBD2	CASSLYNWPGLEDPRDTQYF	TGTGCTAGCAGCTTATATAACTGGCCGGGACTAGAGGATCCCAGGGATACGCAGTATTTT
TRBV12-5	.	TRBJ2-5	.	CASGLDRKNRQETQYF	TGTGCTAGTGGTTTGGATAGAAAGAACCGCCAAGAGACCCAGTACTTC
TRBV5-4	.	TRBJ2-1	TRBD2	CASSLDGLAGGGEQFF	TGTGCCAGCAGCTTGGATGGACTAGCGGGGGGAGGTGAGCAGTTCTTC
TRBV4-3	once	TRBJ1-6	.	CASSQDLLSSPLHF	TGCGCCAGCAGCCAAGATCTTTTGAGTTCACCCCTCCACTTT
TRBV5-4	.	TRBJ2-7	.	CASSLASGATPYEQYF	TGTGCCAGCAGCTTGGCGTCCGGGGCCACCCCCTACGAGCAGTACTTC
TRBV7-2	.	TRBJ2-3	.	CASTIRDTTATQYF	TGTGCCAGCACCATCCGGGACACGACAGCTACGCAGTATTTT
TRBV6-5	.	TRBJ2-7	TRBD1	CASSSAGTGDYEQYF	TGTGCCAGCAGTTCCGCCGGGACAGGTGACTACGAGCAGTACTTC
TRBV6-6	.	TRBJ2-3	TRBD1	CASSHQGADTDTQYF	TGTGCCAGCAGTCACCAGGGGGCCGACACAGATACGCAGTATTTT
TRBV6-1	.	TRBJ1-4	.	CASSPRGGANEKLFF	TGTGCCAGCAGCCCAAGGGGGGGGGCTAATGAAAAACTGTTTTTT
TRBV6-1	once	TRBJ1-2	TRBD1	CASSEAPQTGNYGYTF	TGTGCCAGCAGTGAAGCGCCCCAGACAGGGAACTATGGCTACACCTTC
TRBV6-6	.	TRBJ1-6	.	CASSIPGVVNSPLHF	TGTGCCAGCAGTATCCCAGGGGTGGTGAATTCACCCCTCCACTTT
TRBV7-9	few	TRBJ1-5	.	CASSSGLTTKGAYNQPQHF	TGTGCCAGCAGCTCCGGTTTGACTACCAAAGGGGCCTACAATCAGCCCCAGCATTTT
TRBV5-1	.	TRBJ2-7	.	CASSPSSGSDEQYF	TGCGCCAGCAGCCCGAGTAGCGGTTCGGACGAGCAGTACTTC
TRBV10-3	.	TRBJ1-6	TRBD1	CAISGTGADSPLHF	TGTGCCATCAGTGGGACAGGAGCGGATTCACCCCTCCACTTT
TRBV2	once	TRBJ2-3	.	CASSVGSKTSTDTQYF	TGTGCCAGCAGTGTCGGTTCTAAGACTAGCACAGATACGCAGTATTTT
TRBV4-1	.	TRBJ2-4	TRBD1	CASSRGSGTVNIQYF	TGCGCCAGCAGCCGGGGCTCCGGGACAGTAAACATTCAGTACTTC
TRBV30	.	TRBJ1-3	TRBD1	CAWSGQGVSGNTIYF	TGTGCCTGGAGCGGACAGGGGGTTTCTGGAAACACCATATATTTT
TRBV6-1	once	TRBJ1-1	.	CASSVGPMNTEAFF	TGTGCCAGCAGTGTCGGCCCCATGAACACTGAAGCTTTCTTT
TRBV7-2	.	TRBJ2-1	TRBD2	CASSLGTRAYNEQFF	TGTGCCAGCAGCTTGGGGACTAGGGCATACAATGAGCAGTTCTTC
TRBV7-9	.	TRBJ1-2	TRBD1	CASSRQGFYGYTF	TGTGCCAGCAGCCGACAGGGCTTCTATGGCTACACCTTC
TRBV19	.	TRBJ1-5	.	CASTDIPGGNQPQHF	TGTGCCAGTACCGATATCCCTGGGGGCAATCAGCCCCAGCATTTT
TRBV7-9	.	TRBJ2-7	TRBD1	CASSLGTGGEQYF	TGTGCCAGCAGCTTAGGGACAGGGGGCGAGCAGTACTTC
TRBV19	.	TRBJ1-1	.	CASSIVEGVTEAFF	TGTGCCAGTAGTATAGTCGAGGGGGTTACTGAAGCTTTCTTT
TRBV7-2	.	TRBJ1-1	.	CASSPQEGQREAFF	TGTGCCAGCAGCCCTCAGGAGGGGCAACGTGAAGCTTTCTTT
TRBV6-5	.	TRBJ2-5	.	CASSHEAGREQYF	TGTGCCAGCAGCCACGAGGCGGGAAGAGAGCAGTACTTC
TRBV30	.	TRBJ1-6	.	CAWTLRGAYNSPLHF	TGTGCCTGGACCCTACGGGGAGCCTATAATTCACCCCTCCACTTT
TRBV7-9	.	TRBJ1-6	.	CASSPGSSYNSPLHF	TGTGCCAGCAGCCCGGGCAGCTCCTATAATTCACCCCTCCACTTT
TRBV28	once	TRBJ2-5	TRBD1	CASGLTGKGQETQYF	TGTGCCAGCGGATTGACAGGGAAGGGGCAAGAGACCCAGTACTTC